This record looks at one TCR beta chain sequence and its context. Antigen specificity is unknown. The ends were cut back, 0 bases at V and 5 bases at J, with 4 bases in the middle. Germline CDR1 KGHSY, CDR2 FQNENV. The CDR3 loop spans 12 amino acids. The data were taken from a study of regulatory T cells in long-lasting Graves disease. At the level of the study: Newly diagnosed Graves' patients had under 3 months of antithyroid drugs.

Time point of the sample: newly diagnosed GD, antithyroid drugs for less than 3 months. The authors made the TCR library using RNA they extracted from PBMCs. Notes on the study in general: Repertoires from persistent disease leaned toward TRBV28, TRBJ1-2 and TRBJ2-5.

Arm-PCR of CDR3 regions with iRepertoire HTBI primers generated TCR beta libraries. TCRdb re-derived calls from the multiplex PCR reads in MiXCR, one entry per CDR3 protein. The repertoire holds roughly 400,000 distinct CDR3 sequences, with roughly 15% as singletons. These records were also assigned to another study, of T cells in Graves' hyperthyroidism and ophthalmopathy.

This TCR came from a woman younger than 35 with Graves disease. This chain joins TRBV16 and TRBJ1-2; D unclear. This specimen was peripheral blood mononuclear cells (PBMCs), taken at new diagnosis, from a patient treated with antithyroid drugs. CDR3 bases: TGTGCCAGCAGCCAATCGGGTTATGGCTACACCTTC. Translation gives CASSQSGYGYTF.